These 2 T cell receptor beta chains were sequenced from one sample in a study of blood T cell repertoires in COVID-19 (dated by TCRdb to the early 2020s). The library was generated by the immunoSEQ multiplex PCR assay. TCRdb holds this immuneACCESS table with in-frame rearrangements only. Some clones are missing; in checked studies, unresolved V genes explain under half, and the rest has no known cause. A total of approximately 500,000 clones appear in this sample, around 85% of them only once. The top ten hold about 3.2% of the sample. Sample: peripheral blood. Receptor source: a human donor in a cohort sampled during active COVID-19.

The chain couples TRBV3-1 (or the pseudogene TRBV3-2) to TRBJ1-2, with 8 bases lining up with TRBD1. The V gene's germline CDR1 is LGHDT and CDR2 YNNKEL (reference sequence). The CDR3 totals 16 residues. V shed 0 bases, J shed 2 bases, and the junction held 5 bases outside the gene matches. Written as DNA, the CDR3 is TGTGCCAGCAGCCAAGATTTAGCAGGGGGCAACTATGGCTACACCTTC. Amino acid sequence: CASSQDLAGGNYGYTF.

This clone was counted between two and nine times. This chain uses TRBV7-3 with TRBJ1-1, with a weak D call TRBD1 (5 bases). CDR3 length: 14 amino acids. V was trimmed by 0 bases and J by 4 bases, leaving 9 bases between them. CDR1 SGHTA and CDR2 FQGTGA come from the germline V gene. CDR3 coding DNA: TGTGCCAGCAGCTTAACGTCAGGGCCCACTGAAGCTTTCTTT. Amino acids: CASSLTSGPTEAFF. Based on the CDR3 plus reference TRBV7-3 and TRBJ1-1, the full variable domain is GAGVSQTPSNKVTEKGKYVELRCDPISGHTALYWYRQSLGQGPEFLIYFQGTGAADDSGLPNDRFFAVRPEGSVSTLKIQRTERGDSAVYLCASSLTSGPTEAFFGQGTRLTVV.